This TCR beta chain was found in a study of cytomegalovirus exposure and HLA in healthy donors. General observations from the study: At a 0.05 false discovery rate, a later analysis found approximately 17,000 TCR beta sequences to be associated with HLA alleles.

The CDR3 spans 12 residues. V was clipped by 6 bases and J by 6 bases, with 12 bases between them. Per germline, CDR1 SGHNT and CDR2 YYREEE (reference sequence). PCR employed 60 Vbeta and 13 Jbeta primers. Clones were sequenced by immunoSEQ multiplex PCR, and TCRdb holds only the in-frame ones, with some missing. This sample has some 130,000 clones; about 79% occur once, and the top ten carry approximately 2.4%. Participants comprised healthy donors of bone marrow. This clone was counted a few times. As yet, its antigen is unknown. The chain has TRBV5-4 and TRBJ1-1; D is unclear. This clonotype was obtained from a man aged 50 to 60 in good health and CMV-seronegative. Sequenced input: PBMCs. The CDR3 loop reads CASTDNGAEAFF. The CDR3 coding sequence is TGTGCCAGCACCGACAACGGGGCTGAAGCTTTCTTT. The variable domain in full, completed from reference TRBV5-4 and TRBJ1-1, reads ETGVTQSPTHLIKTRGQQVTLRCSSQSGHNTVSWYQQALGQGPQFIFQYYREEENGRGNFPPRFSGLQFPNYSSELNVNALELDDSALYLCASTDNGAEAFFGQGTRLTVV.